This TCR beta chain was captured by sequencing in a study of blood T cells in healthy people across ages (dated by TCRdb to the mid-2010s). Study-wide context: In model experiments, roughly one uniquely barcoded TCR beta cDNA molecule per two T cells was captured by template switching. Donors were grouped into four age groups: young (average 16 years), middle-aged (about 40), aged (around 60) and long-lived (around 80). Using deep sequencing normalized with unique cDNA molecular identifiers, the study measured how TCR beta repertoire diversity changes with age. Two additional independent replicas of 1 million unique cDNA reads from the same blood draw were analyzed for two donors (one aged 18 to 30 and one aged 80 or older).

Concerning this clonotype itself: Its antigen has not been determined. No qualities accompany the bases; no much larger clone lies one base away.

The investigation overall reported the following: A strong correlation was found between observed TCR beta diversity and the percentage of naive T cells measured by flow cytometry. Donor CMV infection status was unknown, potentially confounding age-related changes in expanded clonotypes. Estimates of total diversity from one million sequenced T cells were regarded as lower bounds and underestimates. Compared with the aged group, the long-lived group had more naive CD4+ T cells, fewer expanded clones and increased TCR diversity, a pattern suggesting age selection. Because profiling used bulk unsorted PBMCs, naive and antigen-experienced compartments could not be compared conclusively. Observed TCR beta diversity per million T cells fell roughly linearly with age, and a significant reduction was already apparent by age about 36.

The germline V gene encodes CDR1 SEHNR and CDR2 FQNEAQ (reference sequence). The CDR3 starts with the cysteine, ends with the phenylalanine, and has 14 residues. Only the CDR3 DNA is retained, 42 bases long and in frame from the first base. V is pruned by 6 bases and J by 1 base, leaving 5 bases of the junction without a gene match. The donors were roughly 38 Caucasian individuals from Russia, aged 6 to 90 years, who were systemically healthy. Roughly 9.5 milliliters of peripheral blood were drawn from each donor into EDTA-treated Vacutainer tubes. Ficoll-Paque density-gradient centrifugation was used to isolate PBMCs, with at least 6.5 million per sample. Total RNA, at least 6 micrograms per sample, was extracted from PBMCs with Trizol reagent. For every donor, an aliquot of PBMCs went through flow cytometry to measure the percentages of naive CD45RAhigh/CD27high T cells. Libraries were made using 5' RACE. The instrument was an Illumina HiSeq 2500. A second PCR of roughly 7 to 11 cycles was performed with a sample-barcoded 5' primer and a J-beta primer mix. A unique molecular identifier was introduced onto each TCR beta cDNA molecule by a template-switch 5' adaptor carrying 12 random nucleotides. Each sample yielded at least 3 million CDR3-containing paired-end reads. First-strand cDNA synthesis was performed from all RNA using the Mint cDNA synthesis kit, with priming by a TRBC-specific oligonucleotide. Following uracil-DNA glycosylase treatment, a first 18-cycle PCR with universal primers M1SS and BC2_uni_R was performed on all cDNA. The authors' pipeline ran thus. For normalization, 1 million high-quality reads were randomly selected from each sample, with every read carrying a distinct molecular identifier. Instead of being binned into consensus sequences, reads that shared molecular identifiers were thrown out. MiTCR, run with a Q25 quality threshold and the strictest error-elimination algorithm, handled CDR3 identification, clonotype clustering and error correction. Lower-bound total TCR beta diversity was estimated with a nonparametric unseen species model using Euler transformation. TCRdb passed the public sequencing reads through fastp at Q25 and MiXCR, retaining productive beta sequences. Entries that share a CDR3 protein sequence are merged under the most common genes and DNA. The V and J calls here are based on TCRdb, not the publication. Recorded for this sample are 1 million or so distinct CDR3 sequences; approximately 25% of them occurred a single time. The top ten clones comprise approximately 0.75% of the sample.

The same data also contributed to another study, on T cells of mothers and their children. The second study also describes: The donors were nine systemically healthy Caucasian individuals, made up of three mothers and their six children. cDNA synthesis consumed the entire amount of extracted RNA, loaded at roughly 1.5 ug RNA in each 15 ul reaction. In the second PCR, sample barcodes and 2-4 random nucleotides were introduced via the M1S primer. More than 8 million TCR beta CDR3 reads were obtained from each mother, and roughly 3 million reads were obtained from each child. TCR recombination output is similarly shaped by thymic selection in related and unrelated pairs, with a minor effect exerted by inherited differences. Normalized repertoire overlap in related mother-child pairs was always slightly higher than in unrelated mother-child pairs, but the difference was never significant. With a sensitivity of approximately 100 clones per million clonotypes, no persistent microchimeric T cell clones were detected. In the study, deep NGS was used to compare the TCR beta repertoires of mothers and children, and features distinguishing related mother-child pairs from unrelated individuals were sought. The mean age was 40 +/- 4 years for the mothers and around 10 +/- 4 years for the children. Libraries were sequenced on Illumina HiSeq 2000 with 100+100 nt paired-end reads after adapter ligation with NEBNext reagents. Mother and child libraries were prepared a month apart and sequenced in separate runs to prevent cross-contamination. Each donor had between about 450,000 and 2,100,000 distinct TCR beta clonotypes identified. Naive TCR beta clonotypes were estimated from low-frequency clonotypes matched to each donor's FACS-determined naive share, without sorting.

Recombination joined TRBV7-9 with TRBJ1-1, with TRBD1 matching 7 junction bases. The receptor's source is a girl between 2 and 10 years old in good health. Sequenced: blood. At the DNA level, the sequence is TGTGCCAGCAGACCCCGGGACAGGAACACTGAAGCTTTCTTT. Its protein reads: CASRPRDRNTEAFF.